These 12 T cell receptor beta chains originate from one sample sequenced in a study of T cell repertoires in cytomegalovirus infection. TCRdb reprocessed the reads with MiXCR, giving one entry per CDR3 protein. The repertoire holds about 190,000 distinct CDR3 sequences, with 7.5% to 10% as singletons. Sample: PBMCs. The receptors were sampled from a human donor in good health (CMV status not recorded). Some clones in this sample may be carry-over from other donors' samples.

This clonotype was seen ten or more times. The J gene is TRBJ1-1, the V gene TRBV7-2; 7 bases align to TRBD1. Trimming cost V 7 bases and J 0 bases; bases outside gene matches: 5. The CDR3 runs 14 residues. In germline, CDR1 is SGHTA, CDR2 FQGNSA. CDR3 in DNA: TGTGCCAGCAACCTACAGGGGATGAACACTGAAGCTTTCTTT. It translates to CASNLQGMNTEAFF.

In its sample, this clonotype was seen many times. This chain joins TRBV6-4 and TRBJ2-3; weak D call: TRBD2 (6 bases). The CDR3 extends over 20 amino acids. CDR1 is MRHNA and CDR2 is SNTAGT in the germline V gene. Trimming took 8 bases from V and 0 from J, leaving 30 bases between them. The CDR3 here is CASDDRRPGAPPPSTDTQYF. The CDR3 region has the DNA TGTGCCAGCGACGATAGGCGTCCGGGAGCTCCTCCTCCTAGCACAGATACGCAGTATTTT.

In its sample, this clonotype was seen many times. The genes are TRBV18 and TRBJ1-1; no firm D call. The length of the CDR3 is 14 residues. CDR1 and CDR2 from the germline V gene are KGHSH and LQKENI. V lost 2 bases, J lost 3 bases, and 10 bases lay in between. The CDR3 spells CASSPDLQHTEAFF. CDR3 nucleotide sequence: TGTGCCAGCTCACCAGACTTGCAGCACACTGAAGCTTTCTTT.

This clonotype turned up a few times. The V call is TRBV28, the J call TRBJ2-1; tentatively, D is TRBD1 (5 bases). The CDR3 covers 15 residues. Germline V CDR1 and CDR2: MDHEN, SYDVKM. Deletions cut 2 bases from V and 6 bases from J, with 14 bases between. The CDR3: CASSLSPGIGNEQFF. The CDR3 nucleotides are TGTGCCAGCAGTTTAAGTCCAGGGATAGGCAATGAGCAGTTCTTC.

This clonotype was observed at least ten times. V gene TRBV7-2 combines with J gene TRBJ2-3; TRBD2 agrees at 9 bases. The CDR3 spans 19 residues. The germline V gene encodes CDR1 SGHTA and CDR2 FQGNSA. V lost 4 bases to trimming and J lost 4 bases; unmatched junction nucleotides: 18. CDR3 protein: CASSSMRGGGGAWSDTQYF. For the CDR3, the DNA is TGTGCCAGCAGCTCTATGCGCGGGGGCGGGGGGGCCTGGTCAGATACGCAGTATTTT.

The V and J genes are TRBV6-2 or TRBV6-3 and TRBJ1-1, with TRBD1 as a possible D gene (6 bases). The V gene lost 8 bases and the J gene lost 4 bases, with 14 bases spanning the gap. This CDR3 has 13 amino acids. Germline V lookup: CDR1 MNHEY, CDR2 SVGEGT. CDR3 sequence (DNA): TGTGCCAGCGTGCAGGGAGGGGGCACTGAAGCTTTCTTT. Encoded protein: CASVQGGGTEAFF.

Many counts were recorded for this clonotype. J is TRBJ1-5 and V is TRBV7-2; 9 bases match TRBD1. J lost 2 bases, V lost 2 bases, and 4 bases had no gene match. The CDR3 extends over 16 amino acids. Germline V gene data show CDR1 as SGHTA and CDR2 as FQGNSA. The CDR3 region has the DNA TGTGCCAGCAGCTTATTCAGGACAGGGGGCAATCAGCCCCAGCATTTT. Translation: CASSLFRTGGNQPQHF.

This clonotype was seen many times. The CDR3 coding sequence is TGTGCCAGCAGCTACTCGGGAGTCAATGAGCAGTTCTTC. The encoded protein is CASSYSGVNEQFF. The chain recombines TRBV5-5 with TRBJ2-1; D possibly corresponds to TRBD2 (6 bases). Trimming pared 3 bases from V and 6 bases from J, leaving 10 bases between. CDR3 size: 13 residues. In germline, CDR1 is SGHKS, CDR2 YYEKEE (reference sequence).

The sample holds a few counts of this clonotype. The gene calls are TRBV4-1 and TRBJ1-2, with D perhaps TRBD1 (5 bases). The CDR3 has 15 amino acids. Per the germline V gene, CDR1 is MGHRA and CDR2 is YSYEKL. V shed 4 bases and J shed 2 bases, with 14 bases lying between them. CDR3 loop: CASSPDPGGNYGYTF. CDR3 nucleotide sequence: TGCGCCAGCAGCCCGGATCCGGGGGGAAACTATGGCTACACCTTC.

This clonotype was counted between two and nine times. The chain links TRBV2 to TRBJ1-5; D is unresolved. This CDR3 is built from 14 residues. The germline V gene encodes CDR1 SNHLY and CDR2 FYNNEI. Trimming removed 3 bases from V and 4 bases from J, with 10 bases in between. CDR3: CASSEILGNQPQHF. The CDR3 DNA is TGTGCCAGCAGTGAGATATTAGGGAATCAGCCCCAGCATTTT.

This clonotype was detected ten times or more. The V and J genes are TRBV5-4 and TRBJ1-1; D is unclear. CDR1 and CDR2 from the germline V gene are SGHNT and YYREEE (reference sequence). The germline V and J ends were trimmed by 4 bases and 3 bases, with 13 bases remaining between them. The CDR3 has 14 amino acids. The CDR3 region is CASSPGPTDTEAFF. CDR3 bases: TGTGCCAGCAGCCCCGGGCCCACGGACACTGAAGCTTTCTTT.

This clonotype was seen ten or more times. The genes are TRBV6-4 and TRBJ2-3; perhaps D is TRBD1 or TRBD2 (5 bases each). From germline, CDR1 is MRHNA and CDR2 SNTAGT. The CDR3 sequence is 16 residues long. Trimming took 6 bases from V and 6 from J, leaving 22 bases between them. CDR3 in DNA: TGTGCCAGCAGCAACCAGGGTATGGGGAGTGTGGATACGCAGTATTTT. This gives the protein CASSNQGMGSVDTQYF.